This TCR beta chain was found in a study of yellow fever vaccine responses in identical twins. Notes on this clonotype: Its specificity is not known.

TCRdb re-derived calls from the RT-PCR reads in MiXCR, one entry per CDR3 protein. The table shows 6,900 or so distinct CDR3 sequences, with 84% occurring only once. Whole-study results and caveats: A vaccine T cell response that seemed partly convergent and partly personalized was reported in twins.

The input for sequencing was T cells from blood (PBMCs), unsorted or a sorted subset (not recorded which), taken before or after yellow fever vaccination (not recorded which). The clonotype was recovered from a woman under 30 who received the yellow fever vaccine.

The CDR3 DNA follows: TGTGCCAGCAGCTTATTTGGCGTAGGATCACAAGAGACCCAGTACTTC. Translated, it gives CASSLFGVGSQETQYF. The V gene is TRBV7-3, the J gene TRBJ2-5, with D unresolved. The CDR3 covers 16 residues. The V gene's germline CDR1 is SGHTA and CDR2 FQGTGA. The V end was cut by 2 bases, the J end by 2 bases, with 15 bases between.